This T cell receptor beta chain was recorded in a study of T cells in Graves' hyperthyroidism and ophthalmopathy. As for the study in general: Before treatment of any kind, peripheral blood was taken at initial diagnosis.

Germline V gene data show CDR1 as DFQATT and CDR2 as SNEGSKA (reference sequence). V was pared by 7 bases and J by 2 bases, with 10 bases of the junction left unmatched. There are 14 residues in the CDR3. Amplified regions were TCR beta CDR3 sequences from RNA transcripts. The HTBI primer set was used in a first-round RT-PCR of the TCR CDR3. TCRdb processed the multiplex PCR reads anew with MiXCR; each CDR3 protein has one entry. Among 600,000 to 650,000 distinct CDR3 sequences listed, 15% to 20% were seen once. Diagnoses used clinical symptoms, serum thyroxine and TRAb, thyroid ultrasound and orbital computed tomography. This clonotype was seen repeatedly, ten times or more.

The source of this sequence is a woman in her thirties with Graves' hyperthyroidism. Sequencing was carried out using blood. The V and J genes are TRBV20-1 and TRBJ2-5; TRBD1 matches 7 bases. CDR3 protein: CSVARDSSQETQYF. CDR3 nucleotide sequence: TGCAGTGTGGCCCGGGACAGCAGTCAAGAGACCCAGTACTTC.